The clone carrying this T cell receptor beta chain was seen repeatedly, ten times or more. This record belongs to a study of T cells in Graves' hyperthyroidism and ophthalmopathy. At the level of the study: Specimen type is peripheral blood, collected at initial diagnosis prior to any treatment.

The germline CDR1 and CDR2 sequences are LGHNT and FRNRAP. The V end lost 3 bases, the J end lost 6 bases, and 14 bases lay between the germline ends. This CDR3 has 14 amino acids. The authors deemed Graves' hyperthyroidism stable absent ophthalmopathy progression within 18 months. The source material, RNA transcripts, was used to amplify TCR beta CDR3 regions. HTBI primers were the set used in a first-round RT-PCR of the TCR CDR3. One entry per CDR3 protein results from TCRdb running MiXCR on the multiplex PCR reads. The sample holds approximately 740,000 distinct CDR3 sequences, approximately 14% seen once.

This sequence was found in a young woman with Graves' hyperthyroidism. This chain links TRBV12-5 with TRBJ1-2; D not resolved. Specimen: blood. This CDR3 reads CASGLGYSVDGYTF. The DNA of the CDR3 is TGTGCTAGTGGTTTAGGGTACTCTGTAGATGGCTACACCTTC.